The rows below give T cell receptor beta chains drawn from one sample of a study of response to subunit inactivated influenza vaccine. TCRdb reprocessed the RT-PCR reads via MiXCR and lists one record per CDR3 protein. The sample records some 540,000 distinct CDR3 sequences, less than 25% being singletons. The sample was also reused in another study, on T cells expressing NK-cell markers.

This specimen was CD4+ T cells sorted from PBMCs, taken approximately 13 days after vaccination. The source is a man aged 45-60 years who received an inactivated influenza vaccine. Each CDR3 is given with its conserved first and last residue.

J: TRBJ1-1
V: TRBV20-1
CDR3: CSASTGTWATEAFF

J: TRBJ2-6
V: TRBV20-1
CDR3: CSAQLGTGANVLTF

J: TRBJ2-2
V: TRBV11-2
CDR3: CASSLDFRPLTAGELFF

J: TRBJ2-5
V: TRBV2
CDR3: CASSGRRDGETQYF

J: TRBJ1-1
V: TRBV11-1
CDR3: CASSLLGGPRFMNTEAFF

J: TRBJ2-7
V: TRBV7-6
CDR3: CASRGTGHEQYF

J: TRBJ2-1
V: TRBV20-1
CDR3: CSARTSGRPSYNEQFF

J: TRBJ2-1
V: TRBV7-8
CDR3: CASSLVAGNEQFF

J: TRBJ2-3
V: TRBV7-2
CDR3: CASSFGDRGGQDTQYF

J: TRBJ2-7
V: TRBV29-1
CDR3: CSVGVPGGAYEQYF

J: TRBJ1-5
V: TRBV6-2/TRBV6-3
CDR3: CASSPTGRGPQPQHF

J: TRBJ1-2
V: TRBV29-1
CDR3: CSVEDRDRVTGNYGYTF

J: TRBJ2-3
V: TRBV10-3
CDR3: CATSESPLDTQYF

J: TRBJ2-1
V: TRBV29-1
CDR3: CSVRARQAYNEQFF

J: TRBJ2-5
V: TRBV18
CDR3: CASSQEGTETQYF

J: TRBJ2-3
V: TRBV5-1
CDR3: CASSIQGAPDTQYF

J: TRBJ2-7
V: TRBV9
CDR3: CASSAGGGERSIQYF

J: TRBJ2-3
V: TRBV14
CDR3: CASSRIFRDRKDTQYF

J: TRBJ1-1
V: TRBV12-3/TRBV12-4
CDR3: CASSLMGKTEAFF

J: TRBJ2-1
V: TRBV28
CDR3: CASRLPDRYNEQFF

J: TRBJ1-2
V: TRBV6-1
CDR3: CASLPGQGPYGYTF

J: TRBJ2-1
V: TRBV5-1
CDR3: CASSSDYNEQFF

J: TRBJ2-7
V: TRBV7-2
CDR3: CASSLSLAGATYEQYF

J: TRBJ1-4
V: TRBV23-1
CDR3: CASSQSLTGNEKLFF

J: TRBJ2-7
V: TRBV5-5
CDR3: CASSWVRQGALREQYF

J: TRBJ2-2
V: TRBV5-6
CDR3: CASSLILGNTGELFF

J: TRBJ1-5
V: TRBV20-1
CDR3: CSASPKSNQPQHF

J: TRBJ2-3
V: TRBV20-1
CDR3: CSASKTSGRTDTQYF

J: TRBJ2-7
V: TRBV3-1
CDR3: CASSPYGQGGTYEQYF

J: TRBJ1-1
V: TRBV30
CDR3: CAWYLQGAEAFF

J: TRBJ2-6
V: TRBV12-3/TRBV12-4
CDR3: CASSETGGLGANVLTF

J: TRBJ2-3
V: TRBV20-1
CDR3: CSASWASTDTQYF

J: TRBJ2-5
V: TRBV7-9
CDR3: CASSIRLKETQYF

J: TRBJ2-7
V: TRBV15
CDR3: CATSRDFASSSYEQYF

J: TRBJ2-5
V: TRBV29-1
CDR3: CSVSGLRETQYF

J: TRBJ2-5
V: TRBV12-3/TRBV12-4
CDR3: CASSSRGGGETQYF

J: TRBJ2-3
V: TRBV6-2/TRBV6-3
CDR3: CASSQVGTQYF